The source of this T cell receptor beta chain is a study of shared clonotypes between healthy human individuals (dated by TCRdb to 2020 to 2021). For context, the study as a whole: The cohort comprised a couple of women and a few men aged 18 to 49 years. Per donor, three plates each were used for CD4 naive and CD4 memory, two for CD8 naive, and one for CD8 memory. Blood TCR repertoires of about five healthy adults were deeply sequenced to estimate repertoire size and the extent of clonotype sharing between individuals. To increase sequencing depth and limit assay-specific biases, TCR repertoire library preparation and sequencing were carried out by different laboratories using diverse techniques. Leukapheresis yielded between about 0.9 and 10 billion PBMCs per donor. Beyond this particular receptor, the publication reports: Clonotypes shared by all four sorted-subset donors showed higher generation probabilities than non-shared clonotypes. Larger estimated clonotype richness was generally found for naive subsets than for memory subsets. The small number of donors limited the genetic and exposure-history diversity represented. Sampling was limited to blood, and TCR repertoires in tissue likely differ from TCR repertoires in blood. Across a handful of donors, approximately 4.6% of naive CD4, more than 3% of naive CD8, 2% to 2.5% of memory CD4, and under 0.45% of memory CD8 clonotypes were shared. Incomplete sequencing was indicated by rarefaction of sorted-subset datasets, despite the large sequencing depth. Pairwise subsampling led to the expectation that sequencing depth would affect the degree of clonotype sharing among donors.

CD8 naive samples consisted of CD45RO-negative cells that were positively selected for CCR7, yielding a CD45RA+CCR7+ population without TemRA cells. The donors were healthy, HIV-negative adults with no recently reported acute infections or vaccinations. Only Caucasian adults living in Nashville, Tennessee, USA were represented among the donors. Blood was obtained by leukapheresis, after which PBMCs were separated by Ficoll-Histopaque density gradient centrifugation and cryopreserved in liquid nitrogen vapor phase. Purity and quantity of every magnetically sorted T cell population were checked by analytical flow cytometry. From each sorted fraction, genomic DNA was isolated and quantified by UV absorbance on a Nanodrop 2000c. To note about this clone: Its antigen specificity is not known. No base qualities exist here, and no much larger clone lies one base off it.

Using the deep immunoSEQ assay, multiplex PCR amplified TCR CDR3 regions from genomic DNA. Extracted genomic DNA from each cell subset was distributed evenly across all wells of several immunoSEQ 96-well plates, and each plate was treated as a replicate. For sorted subsets, each replicate PCR was loaded with 150 to 250 ng genomic DNA, equivalent to 25,000 to 35,000 T cell genomes. The purified libraries were quantified using a Qubit 3.0 fluorometer, sized with a Bioanalyzer 2100, and then quantified again using the KAPA Library Quantification kit. Each immunoSEQ 96-well plate was sequenced on its own single-read 150-cycle Illumina NextSeq 550 flow cell. From the authors' description of their analysis: Because the immunoSEQ output held only junctional sequences and lacked quality scores, the filtering could not match the filtering applied to full-length reads. To assign V/J genes and CDR3, sequences were annotated against IMGT germline references using PyIR, a Python wrapper for IgBLAST v1.9. Reads were filtered out if the reads had weak V/J assignments (E-value above 1e-6), no CDR3, stop codons, out-of-frame junctions, or ambiguous translated residues. V3J clonotypes were defined by identical inferred V gene, J gene, and CDR3 amino acid sequence. Percentage overlap between repertoires was computed as shared unique clonotypes divided by the size of the smaller repertoire. Richness of each repertoire was evaluated using RTK rarefaction, the Chao1 estimator, and Recon v2.1 estimates of unobserved clonotypes. For all TCRbeta clonotypes obtained by the gDNA method from four donors, generation probabilities were computed with OLGA. What TCRdb holds here is the immuneACCESS table cut down to in-frame rearrangements. Part of the clones is not present; checked against another copy, under half of the missing clones reflect an unresolved V gene, and the others are unexplained. Clone size and the V and J calls come from that table; the DNA yielded D and trimming. This sample holds approximately 600,000 clones; approximately 95% were observed only once. The top ten constitute 0.095% to 0.14% of the sample.

The CDR3 covers 17 residues, taking in both the cysteine and the phenylalanine. Just CDR3 DNA is preserved here, 51 bases in frame from base 1. Trimming takes 7 bases off V and 1 base off J; junction bases not matched to a gene: 11. CDR1 and CDR2 are drawn from the germline V gene: MDHEN, SYDVKM. Sequenced sample: naive CD8+ T cells sorted from blood. The cell subset or site label, read with the paper, signifies: CD45RA+CCR7+. The sequence joins TRBV28 to TRBJ2-3, with 10 bases aligning to TRBD2. This TCR derives from a woman in her 30s in good health. Read as DNA, the sequence is TGTGCCAGCACGGTGACTAGCGGGTTTTGGGGCACAGATACGCAGTATTTT. This gives the protein CASTVTSGFWGTDTQYF.